The 17 T cell receptor beta chains below all came from one sample that was sequenced in a study of immune cell composition in non-small cell lung cancer. Normal lung was taken at the farthest possible site, at least 3 cm from tumour. Sequencing used immunoSEQ multiplex PCR; TCRdb keeps in-frame clones, though not all of them. The sample lists under 20,000 clones, just over 75% seen once, with 7.5% to 10% in the top ten. The same sample was also studied in work on CD4 T cells in lung cancer.

The sequencing sample was made of non-adjacent lung tissue. The receptor source for this set is a human donor with non-small cell lung cancer.

This chain connects TRBV15 to TRBJ2-4, with 11 positions matching TRBD2. Looked up from germline, CDR1 is LNHNV and CDR2 is YYDKDF (reference sequence). The CDR3 consists of 16 residues. The trim removed 5 bases at V and 1 base at J, leaving 4 bases unmatched. The CDR3 loop reads CATSSWTSGAKNIQYF. CDR3 DNA: TGTGCCACCAGCTCCTGGACTAGCGGGGCCAAAAACATTCAGTACTTC.

By proportion, this clone is medium-sized. The rearrangement links TRBV4-3 to TRBJ2-5; the D call may be TRBD1 or TRBD2 (6 bases each). Trimming left V 0 bases short and J 2 bases short, with 16 bases between. The CDR3 contains 17 residues. Germline assignment: CDR1 LGHNA and CDR2 YSLEER. CDR3 residues: CASSQDSTGASQETQYF. DNA for the CDR3: TGCGCCAGCAGCCAAGATTCCACGGGGGCCTCTCAAGAGACCCAGTACTTC.

This chain links TRBV13 with TRBJ2-1, with D hard to call. This CDR3 region has 17 residues. Trimming cost V 5 bases and J 8 bases, with 25 bases left between them. From germline, CDR1 is PRHDT and CDR2 FYEKMQ (reference sequence). The CDR3 nucleotides are TGTGCCAGCAGCCGGCGCGGTGATCTTTTTATTGGTCATGAGCAGTTCTTC. Amino acids: CASSRRGDLFIGHEQFF.

V usage is TRBV29-1 and J usage is TRBJ2-1; 8 positions agree with TRBD1. The germline V gene has CDR1 SQVTM and CDR2 ANQGSEA. The CDR3 is 13 residues long. The V gene end was trimmed by 7 bases and the J gene end by 7 bases; junction bases not matched to a gene: 9. The CDR3 DNA is TGCAGCGGGGCAGGGGGCGCCGAGAATGAGCAGTTCTTC. Translation gives CSGAGGAENEQFF.

This chain uses TRBV7-2 with TRBJ2-3; D remains unclear. This CDR3 is 14 amino acids long. The V end lost 2 bases, the J end lost 1 base, and 7 bases lay between the germline ends. Germline V lookup: CDR1 SGHTA, CDR2 FQGNSA. Here the CDR3 reads CASSLTYGTDTQYF. The CDR3 bases are TGTGCCAGCAGCTTAACGTACGGCACAGATACGCAGTATTTT.

The gene calls are TRBV7-8 and TRBJ1-2; TRBD1 might be the D (5 bases). Germline V lookup: CDR1 SGHVS, CDR2 FQNEAQ. The length of the CDR3 is 14 residues. Trimming took off 1 base at V and 5 bases at J, with 11 bases between the two ends. CDR3 coding DNA: TGTGCCAGCAGCTTAGAAGATCAGGGTTATGGCTACACCTTC. It yields the protein CASSLEDQGYGYTF.

This clone was observed a handful of times. The chain recombines TRBV6-1 with TRBJ1-3; D is unclear. The V end was cut by 6 bases, the J end by 0 bases, with 6 bases between. Germline-derived CDR1 and CDR2 are MNHNS and SASEGT. This CDR3 has 13 residues. The CDR3 is CASRSNSGNTIYF. CDR3 DNA: TGTGCCAGCAGGTCTAACTCTGGAAACACCATATATTTT.

This chain uses TRBV2 with TRBJ1-6; D gene uncertain. CDR1 is SNHLY, CDR2 FYNNEI, per germline. The CDR3 loop spans 14 amino acids. Trimming took off 3 bases at V and 7 bases at J, with 10 bases between the two ends. The CDR3 protein is CASSESGSNSPLHF. CDR3 nucleotides: TGTGCCAGCAGTGAGTCTGGGTCCAATTCACCCCTCCACTTT. Together with reference TRBV2 and TRBJ1-6, the CDR3 gives the full variable domain: EPEVTQTPSHQVTQMGQEVILRCVPISNHLYFYWYRQILGQKVEFLVSFYNNEISEKSEIFDDQFSVERPDGSNFTLKIRSTKLEDSAMYFCASSESGSNSPLHFGNGTRLTVT.

Comments on this clone: The junction differs from germline at one of its ends, possibly a read error. This chain joins TRBV7-9 and TRBJ2-7; tentative D call: TRBD2 (6 bases). This CDR3 region has 14 residues. Germline-derived CDR1 and CDR2 are SEHNR and FQNEAQ (reference sequence). CDR3 DNA sequence: TGCGCCAGCAGTTCCGGGCCGGGGGTCTACGAGCAGTACTTC. It encodes CASSSGPGVYEQYF.

J is TRBJ1-1 and V is TRBV9; perhaps TRBD1 as D (5 bases). Trimming took 1 base from V and 3 from J, leaving 16 bases between them. This CDR3 region has 16 residues. Per germline, CDR1 SGDLS and CDR2 YYNGEE. The CDR3 sequence: CASSVQPPGAYTEAFF. The CDR3 region has the DNA TGTGCCAGCAGCGTACAACCGCCTGGGGCCTACACTGAAGCTTTCTTT.

The chain recombines TRBV6-5 with TRBJ1-1, with D possibly matching TRBD1 (6 bases). V lost 6 bases and J lost 1, with 15 bases in between. Germline CDR1 reads MNHEY; CDR2 reads SVGAGI. CDR3 length equals 15 residues. CDR3 loop: CASRRQADKNTEAFF. DNA of the CDR3: TGTGCCAGCAGGAGACAGGCGGATAAGAACACTGAAGCTTTCTTT.

This clone was recorded once. The chain links TRBV7-3 to TRBJ1-1; possibly TRBD1 for D (5 bases). CDR3 size: 14 residues. Germline CDR1 and CDR2: SGHTA and FQGTGA. Between the trimmed V and J ends, which lost 4 bases and 0 bases, there was a span of 9 bases. The CDR3 DNA sequence: TGTGCCAGCAGCTCACAGGTTCTGAACACTGAAGCTTTCTTT. Translated: CASSSQVLNTEAFF.

The rearrangement joins TRBV7-9 to TRBJ2-3; a possible D gene is TRBD2 (5 bases). Germline CDR1 reads SEHNR; CDR2 reads FQNEAQ (reference sequence). Trimming cost V 4 bases and J 2 bases, with 22 bases left between them. The CDR3 has 18 amino acids. In nucleotides, the CDR3 is TGTGCCAGCAGCTCCCTAGGGAGCGAGGGTGATGCCACAGATACGCAGTATTTT. This gives the protein CASSSLGSEGDATDTQYF.

By share, this clone ranks as medium-sized. The chain uses TRBV18 and TRBJ1-1; D gene uncertain. V was pared by 0 bases and J by 8 bases, with 10 bases between. Germline loops: CDR1 KGHSH, CDR2 LQKENI. This CDR3 spans 13 amino acids. CDR3 nucleotides: TGTGCCAGCTCACCACCGATGGCCCGGGAAGCTTTCTTT. Residues: CASSPPMAREAFF. Combining the CDR3 with reference TRBV18 and TRBJ1-1 gives the whole variable domain NAGVMQNPRHLVRRRGQEARLRCSPMKGHSHVYWYRQLPEEGLKFMVYLQKENIIDESGMPKERFSAEFPKEGPSILRIQQVVRGDSAAYFCASSPPMAREAFFGQGTRLTVV.

The chain is built from TRBV4-3 and TRBJ2-7; TRBD2 might be the D (6 bases). The CDR3 consists of 14 residues. Trimming pared 6 bases from V and 3 bases from J, leaving 15 bases between. CDR1 is LGHNA and CDR2 is YSLEER in the germline V gene. As DNA, the CDR3 is TGCGCCAGCAGTTCCGGGCCGGGGGTCTACGAGCAGTACTTC. Its protein product is CASSSGPGVYEQYF.

The chain has TRBV28 and TRBJ2-1; 10 bases line up with TRBD2. The CDR3 has 16 residues. CDR1 and CDR2 from the germline V gene are MDHEN and SYDVKM. With V trimmed by 5 bases and J by 4 bases, 8 bases remained unmatched. The CDR3 DNA follows: TGTGCCAGCAGTCCGCCGGGACTAGCGAGATACAATGAGCAGTTCTTC. It specifies CASSPPGLARYNEQFF.

V is TRBV5-1 and J is TRBJ1-2; 11 bases map to TRBD1. After removal of 4 bases from V and 6 bases from J, the junction contained 11 bases not matched to a gene. CDR1 is SGHRS, CDR2 YFSETQ, per germline. This CDR3 has 16 residues. The CDR3: CASSLPRTGGSDGYTF. Written as DNA, the CDR3 is TGCGCCAGCAGCCTTCCTAGGACAGGGGGCTCCGATGGCTACACCTTC.